One sample yielded the 18 T cell receptor beta chains listed below, sequenced in a study of low-dose radiotherapy and immunotherapy resistance in tumors. The time point here: after trial treatment. Treatment specified: LDRT plus nivolumab, ipilimumab, low-dose cyclophosphamide and aspirin (RACIN trial). An approximately 19-cycle PCR with a constant-region primer and V-primer adapter amplified TCRs. TCRdb re-called the reads with MiXCR, one entry per CDR3 protein. The sample holds over 50,000 distinct CDR3 sequences, approximately 35% seen once. The material was PBMCs, obtained after low-dose radiotherapy plus immunotherapy. These receptor sequences come from a male donor with rectosigmoid adenocarcinoma.

This clonotype was recorded many times. The genes are TRBV7-3 and TRBJ2-1; TRBD2 matches 8 bases. The CDR3 spans 17 residues. Germline V gives CDR1 SGHTA, CDR2 FQGTGA. Trimming cost V 5 bases and J 0 bases; bases outside gene matches: 9. The CDR3 sequence is CASSTSGTSSSYNEQFF. The CDR3 region has the DNA TGTGCCAGCAGCACATCCGGGACTAGTAGCTCCTACAATGAGCAGTTCTTC.

At least ten counts were recorded for this clonotype. The chain has TRBV7-9 and TRBJ2-1, with 11 positions matching TRBD2. This CDR3 comprises 18 residues. V lost 5 bases, J lost 7 bases, and 16 bases stayed unmatched. Per germline, CDR1 SEHNR and CDR2 FQNEAQ (reference sequence). The CDR3 region has the DNA TGTGCCAGCAGCCTACCCCCCCGACTAGCGGGATGGTTAAATGAGCAGTTCTTC. This translates into CASSLPPRLAGWLNEQFF.

This chain connects TRBV29-1 to TRBJ1-2, with a tentative D call TRBD1 (5 bases). The CDR3 is made up of 13 amino acids. V was pared by 3 bases and J by 4 bases, with 12 bases between. Germline assignment: CDR1 SQVTM and CDR2 ANQGSEA. This chain's CDR3 is CSVDFQGAYGYTF. The CDR3 nucleotides are TGCAGCGTTGATTTCCAGGGAGCCTATGGCTACACCTTC.

This clonotype was seen ten or more times. The genes are TRBV29-1 and TRBJ2-4; 9 bases are shared with TRBD1. V gave up 7 bases and J gave up 1 base; unmatched junction bases: 8. Germline V gene sequence: CDR1 SQVTM, CDR2 ANQGSEA. The CDR3 length is 15 residues. The CDR3 loop reads CSASVGTGAKNIQYF. CDR3 sequence (DNA): TGCAGCGCCTCAGTAGGGACAGGGGCCAAAAACATTCAGTACTTC.

Worth noting for this clonotype: Germline and junction disagree at one end, which may indicate a read error. The rearrangement links TRBV28 to TRBJ1-5; TRBD1 might be the D (5 bases). CDR1 MDHEN and CDR2 SYDVKM come from the germline V gene. This CDR3 is built from 15 residues. DNA of the CDR3: TGTGCCAGCAGCCCGGGACGGAATAGCAATCAGCCCCAGCTCTTT. Translation: CASSPGRNSNQPQLF.

Notes on this clonotype: A much larger clone sits a single nucleotide away, making a read error possible. V usage is TRBV25-1 and J usage is TRBJ2-7; 9 positions match TRBD2. V was clipped by 1 base and J by 7 bases; unmatched bases: 11. Germline values: CDR1 MGHDK, CDR2 SYGVNS. The CDR3 loop spans 16 amino acids. The CDR3 nucleotides are TGTGCCAGCAGTGAATGGGCTAGCGGGGAAGACAATGAGCAGTACTTC. Translating gives CASSEWASGEDNEQYF.

In the case of this clonotype: The junction departs from the called germline gene at one end, perhaps through a read error. The CDR3 nucleotides are TGTGCCAGCAGCTACTCGACAGGGGGCTCCTATAATTCACCCCTCCACTTT. As protein: CASSYSTGGSYNSPLHF. The chain employs TRBV6-5 and TRBJ1-6; 9 positions agree with TRBD1. The CDR3 is made up of 17 amino acids. Germline CDR1 MNHEY, CDR2 SVGAGI.

Many counts were recorded for this clonotype. The chain has TRBV7-9 and TRBJ1-5, with 7 bases fitting TRBD1. The junction had 2 bases not matched to a gene; V was cut back by 5 bases and J by 4 bases. This CDR3 has 13 residues. CDR1 and CDR2 (germline): SEHNR, FQNEAQ (reference sequence). The CDR3 DNA reads as TGTGCCAGCAGCCAGACAGGGAATCAGCCCCAGCATTTT. Its protein product is CASSQTGNQPQHF.

At least ten counts were recorded for this clonotype. This sequence joins TRBV7-8 and TRBJ2-7; D might be TRBD1 (6 bases). The J call could be wrong; TRBJ2-5 is a better fit for the DNA end. CDR3 length: 14 residues. Germline values: CDR1 SGHVS, CDR2 FQNEAQ. CDR3 DNA sequence: TGTGCCAGCAGCGCGACAGGCGGGCAAGAGACCCAGTACTTC. Amino acid sequence: CASSATGGQETQYF.

This clonotype was found many times. This chain connects TRBV10-3 to TRBJ2-3; TRBD2 matches at 11 bases. Germline loops: CDR1 ENHRY, CDR2 SYGVKD. Trimming at V came to 0 bases and at J to 4 bases, leaving 3 bases not matched to a gene. The CDR3 has 16 amino acids. CDR3 protein: CAISESTSGSPDTQYF. The DNA of the CDR3 is TGTGCCATCAGTGAGTCTACTAGCGGGAGCCCAGATACGCAGTATTTT.

This clonotype was observed many times. CDR3: CSVSRVSYNEQFF. The CDR3 DNA reads as TGCAGCGTTTCCAGGGTCTCCTACAATGAGCAGTTCTTC. The rearrangement uses TRBV29-1 and TRBJ2-1; TRBD1 might be the D (5 bases). The CDR3 has 13 amino acids. With 5 bases removed from V and 0 bases from J, the gap between germline ends came to 8 bases. The V gene's germline CDR1 is SQVTM and CDR2 ANQGSEA.

This chain connects TRBV5-1 to TRBJ2-1, with 9 bases fitting TRBD2. This CDR3 spans 16 amino acids. J was trimmed by 3 bases and V by 4 bases; bases with no gene match: 8. In germline, CDR1 is SGHRS, CDR2 YFSETQ. For the CDR3, the DNA is TGCGCCAGCAGCGCCTCCGGGACTAGCAGCTACAATGAGCAGTTCTTC. Its translation: CASSASGTSSYNEQFF. The full variable domain, rest sourced from reference TRBV5-1 and TRBJ2-1, is KAGVTQTPRYLIKTRGQQVTLSCSPISGHRSVSWYQQTPGQGLQFLFEYFSETQRNKGNFPGRFSGRQFSNSRSEMNVSTLELGDSALYLCASSASGTSSYNEQFFGPGTRLTVL.

The chain employs TRBV5-3 and TRBJ1-2; D is unresolved. TRBV5-3 qualifies as an ORF whose function is uncertain. The CDR3 spans 12 residues. V was pared by 8 bases and J by 7 bases, with 15 bases between. CDR3: CASSLLKGGYTF. The DNA for the CDR3 is TGTGCCAGCAGCCTCTTGAAAGGTGGCTACACCTTC.

About this clonotype itself: The likely explanation is a read error, given a far larger clone one base away. This chain connects TRBV11-1 to TRBJ2-7; possibly TRBD2 for D (5 bases). In germline, CDR1 is SGHAT, CDR2 FQDESV (reference sequence). The CDR3 contains 16 residues. The V and J ends lost 3 bases and 7 bases respectively, with 22 bases between them. CDR3 region: CASSLEAASSYNEQYF. The CDR3 DNA reads TGTGCCAGCAGCTTGGAGGCCGCAAGCTCCTACAATGAGCAGTACTTC.

In this sample, this clonotype turned up once. This rearrangement joins TRBV5-1 to TRBJ2-2; tentatively, D is TRBD1 or TRBD2 (5 bases each). CDR1 and CDR2 (germline): SGHRS, YFSETQ. CDR3 size: 14 residues. V lost 2 bases and J lost 3, with 8 bases in between. Here the CDR3 DNA reads TGCGCCAGCAGCTTAAGGGACGACACCGGGGAGCTGTTTTTT. Translation gives CASSLRDDTGELFF.

This clonotype occurred many times. The rearrangement joins TRBV21-1 to TRBJ2-1; the listed D gene, TRBD1, was not tested against the DNA. TRBV21-1 is noted as a pseudogene. The CDR3 is 17 amino acids. In nucleotides, the CDR3 is TGTGCCAGCAGCAGGGACAGGGGCAATCTCACCTACAATGAGCAGTTCTTC. As protein: CASSRDRGNLTYNEQFF.

This clonotype was found once. CDR3 nucleotides: TGTGCCAGCAGTGAGGCACAACTAGGAATCGACGAGCAGTACTTC. Its translation: CASSEAQLGIDEQYF. The chain couples TRBV6-6 to TRBJ2-7; TRBD2 might be the D (5 bases). The V gene lost 5 bases and the J gene lost 5 bases, with 19 bases spanning the gap. The germline CDR1 and CDR2 sequences are MNHNY and SVGAGI (reference sequence). This CDR3 has 15 amino acids.

This clonotype was seen repeatedly, ten times or more. The chain recombines TRBV7-8 with TRBJ2-2; TRBD2 might be the D (6 bases). Per germline, CDR1 SGHVS and CDR2 FQNEAQ. The CDR3 is 18 amino acids. Trimming shortened V by 4 bases and J by 6 bases, and 24 bases separated the two germline ends. CDR3 bases: TGTGCCAGCAGCTCAGCCGAACCTCCGGGACTCGTGCCCGGGGAGCTGTTTTTT. Its translation is CASSSAEPPGLVPGELFF. Full variable domain (outside the CDR3, taken from reference TRBV7-8 and TRBJ2-2): GAGVSQSPRYKVAKRGQDVALRCDPISGHVSLFWYQQALGQGPEFLTYFQNEAQLDKSGLPSDRFFAERPEGSVSTLKIQRTQQEDSAVYLCASSSAEPPGLVPGELFFGEGSRLTVL.